This entry lists 10 T cell receptor beta chains sequenced from one sample in a study of cytomegalovirus exposure and HLA in healthy donors. This table comes from immunoSEQ multiplex PCR, and its TCRdb copy is limited to in-frame clones, with some not included. The sample holds 200,000 to 250,000 clones; around 87% are singletons and the top ten take about 2%. Sequenced input: PBMCs. These receptor sequences come from a woman in her late teens or twenties in good health and CMV-seropositive.

The CDR3 coding sequence is TGCAGCGTTGAAGAGACAGGGGCCGGGGAGCTGTTTTTT. Amino acids: CSVEETGAGELFF. The J gene is TRBJ2-2, the V gene TRBV29-1, with TRBD1 identical over 8 bases. Per the germline V gene, CDR1 is SQVTM and CDR2 is ANQGSEA. This CDR3 is built from 13 residues. V shed 0 bases and J 6 bases; nucleotides not matched to a gene: 0.

In regard to this clone: A much larger clone lies one base from this, so it may be a read error. This chain joins TRBV5-1 and TRBJ1-4, with D possibly matching TRBD1 (5 bases). Germline values: CDR1 SGHRS, CDR2 YFSETQ. The CDR3 covers 14 residues. Trimming took off 0 bases at V and 4 bases at J, with 7 bases between the two ends. The DNA for the CDR3 is TGCGCCAGCAGCTTGGGACAGCTTAATGAAAAACTGTTTTTT. This codes for CASSLGQLNEKLFF.

This rearrangement joins TRBV2 to TRBJ2-7; the match to TRBD2 covers 11 bases. Trimming took 7 bases from V and 6 from J; bases not matched to a gene: 14. CDR1 is SNHLY and CDR2 is FYNNEI in the germline V gene. The CDR3 is 16 residues long. The CDR3 bases are TGTGCCAGCATAACTAGCGGGAGTTTGTGGCTTAGCGAGCAGTACTTC. Protein sequence: CASITSGSLWLSEQYF.

J is TRBJ2-3 and V is TRBV6-4, with a weak D call TRBD2 (6 bases). Trimming took 2 bases from V and 2 from J, leaving 8 bases between them. The CDR3 loop spans 14 amino acids. The germline V gene encodes CDR1 MRHNA and CDR2 SNTAGT. The CDR3 sequence is CASSDGEDTDTQYF. CDR3 nucleotide sequence: TGTGCCAGCAGTGACGGGGAGGACACAGATACGCAGTATTTT.

The chain is built from TRBV30 and TRBJ2-5; TRBD2 might be the D (6 bases). CDR3 length equals 15 residues. V was shortened by 1 base and J by 0 bases, with 12 bases between the two germline ends. Per germline, CDR1 GTSNPN and CDR2 SVGIG (reference sequence). The CDR3 region has the DNA TGTGCCTGGAGTGGGGGGGAGCCCCACCAAGAGACCCAGTACTTC. It codes for CAWSGGEPHQETQYF.

The rearrangement uses TRBV19 and TRBJ2-1, with D possibly matching TRBD2 (6 bases). There are 17 residues in the CDR3. CDR1 is LNHDA and CDR2 is SQIVND in the germline V gene (reference sequence). V was cut by 6 bases and J by 1 base, with 19 bases left in between. The CDR3 bases are TGTGCCAGTAGAAATTCTCCGGGACTGGGGTCCTACAATGAGCAGTTCTTC. The encoded protein is CASRNSPGLGSYNEQFF. The full variable domain, with the rest looked up from reference TRBV19 and TRBJ2-1, is DGGITQSPKYLFRKEGQNVTLSCEQNLNHDAMYWYRQDPGQGLRLIYYSQIVNDFQKGDIAEGYSVSREKKESFPLTVTSAQKNPTAFYLCASRNSPGLGSYNEQFFGPGTRLTVL.

The genes are TRBV4-1 and TRBJ1-5; tentative D call: TRBD1 (5 bases). Germline CDR1 and CDR2: MGHRA and YSYEKL. The CDR3 runs to 14 residues. Trimming took 0 bases from V and 6 from J, leaving 9 bases between them. The CDR3 coding sequence is TGCGCCAGCAGCCAAGACGGCGGGGGTCAGCCCCAGCATTTT. This sequence encodes CASSQDGGGQPQHF.

The J gene is TRBJ1-2, the V gene TRBV9; 9 bases are shared with TRBD1. The CDR3 loop spans 14 amino acids. Germline lookup yields CDR1 SGDLS and CDR2 YYNGEE. V lost 3 bases and J lost 6; bases outside the gene matches: 6. CDR3 nucleotide sequence: TGTGCCAGCAGCGCCACGGGACAGGGAGATGGCTACACCTTC. Protein sequence: CASSATGQGDGYTF.

In this sample, this clone turned up a few times. V usage is TRBV29-1 and J usage is TRBJ1-5, with 8 nucleotides matching TRBD1. Trimming took 6 bases from V and 0 from J; bases not matched to a gene: 13. CDR1 is SQVTM and CDR2 is ANQGSEA in the germline V gene. The CDR3 length is 17 residues. CDR3 sequence reads: CSVILTGDPLSNQPQHF. In DNA, the CDR3 is TGCAGCGTCATCCTGACAGGGGATCCCCTTAGCAATCAGCCCCAGCATTTT.

This chain joins TRBV7-2 and TRBJ1-5; weak D call: TRBD1 (5 bases). CDR3 length: 15 residues. Germline V CDR1 and CDR2: SGHTA, FQGNSA. V was clipped by 5 bases and J by 3 bases, with 14 bases between them. CDR3 amino acids: CASSRLGGSNQPQHF. The DNA of the CDR3 is TGTGCCAGCAGCCGCCTGGGGGGATCCAATCAGCCCCAGCATTTT.